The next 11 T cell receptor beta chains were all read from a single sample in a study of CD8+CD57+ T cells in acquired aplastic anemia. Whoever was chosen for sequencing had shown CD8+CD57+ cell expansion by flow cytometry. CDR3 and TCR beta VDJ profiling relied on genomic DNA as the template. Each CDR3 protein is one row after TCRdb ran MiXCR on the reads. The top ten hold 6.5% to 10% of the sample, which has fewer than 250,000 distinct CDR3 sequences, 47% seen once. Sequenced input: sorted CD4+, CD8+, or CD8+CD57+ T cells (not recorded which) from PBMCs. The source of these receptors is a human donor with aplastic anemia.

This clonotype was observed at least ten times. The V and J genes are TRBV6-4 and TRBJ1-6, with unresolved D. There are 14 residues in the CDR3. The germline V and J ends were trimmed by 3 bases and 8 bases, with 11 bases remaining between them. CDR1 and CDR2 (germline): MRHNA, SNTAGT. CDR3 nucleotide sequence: TGTGCCAGCAGTGAATCCACGAACGATTCACCCCTCCACTTT. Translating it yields CASSESTNDSPLHF.

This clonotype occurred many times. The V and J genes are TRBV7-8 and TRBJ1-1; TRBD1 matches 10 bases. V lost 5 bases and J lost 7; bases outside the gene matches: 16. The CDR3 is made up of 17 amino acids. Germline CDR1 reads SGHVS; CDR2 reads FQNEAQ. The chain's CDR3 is CASSQYTGTGDIDEAFF. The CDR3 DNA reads TGTGCCAGCAGCCAATATACCGGGACAGGGGATATAGATGAAGCTTTCTTT.

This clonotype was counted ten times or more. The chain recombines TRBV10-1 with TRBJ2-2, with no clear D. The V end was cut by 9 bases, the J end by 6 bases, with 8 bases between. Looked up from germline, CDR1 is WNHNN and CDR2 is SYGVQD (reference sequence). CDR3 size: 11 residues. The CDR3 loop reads CARKAAGELFF. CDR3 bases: TGCGCCAGAAAGGCTGCCGGGGAGCTGTTTTTT.

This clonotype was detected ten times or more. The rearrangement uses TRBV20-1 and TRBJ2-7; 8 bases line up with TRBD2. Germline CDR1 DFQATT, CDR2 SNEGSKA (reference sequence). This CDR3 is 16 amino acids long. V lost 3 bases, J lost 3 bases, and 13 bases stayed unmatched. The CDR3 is CSARAASSGTLYEQYF. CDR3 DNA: TGCAGTGCTAGGGCCGCGAGTAGCGGGACCCTCTACGAGCAGTACTTC.

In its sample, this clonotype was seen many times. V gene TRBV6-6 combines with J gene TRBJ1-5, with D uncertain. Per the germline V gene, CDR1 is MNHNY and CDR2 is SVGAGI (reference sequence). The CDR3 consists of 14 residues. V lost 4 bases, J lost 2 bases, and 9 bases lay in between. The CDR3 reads CASSFDIGNQPQHF. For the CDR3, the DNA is TGTGCCAGCAGTTTCGACATTGGCAATCAGCCCCAGCATTTT.

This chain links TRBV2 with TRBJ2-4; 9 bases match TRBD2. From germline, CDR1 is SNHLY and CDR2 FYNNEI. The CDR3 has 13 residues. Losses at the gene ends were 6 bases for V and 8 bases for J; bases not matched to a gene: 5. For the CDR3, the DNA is TGTGCCAGCAGGGGACTAGCAGGATACATTCAGTACTTC. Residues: CASRGLAGYIQYF.

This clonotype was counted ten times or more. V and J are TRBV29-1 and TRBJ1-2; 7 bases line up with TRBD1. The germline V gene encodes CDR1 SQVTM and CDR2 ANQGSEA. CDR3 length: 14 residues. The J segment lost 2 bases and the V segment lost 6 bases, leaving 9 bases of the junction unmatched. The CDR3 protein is CSVPDRAPNYGYTF. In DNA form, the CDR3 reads TGCAGCGTGCCCGACAGGGCACCAAACTATGGCTACACCTTC.

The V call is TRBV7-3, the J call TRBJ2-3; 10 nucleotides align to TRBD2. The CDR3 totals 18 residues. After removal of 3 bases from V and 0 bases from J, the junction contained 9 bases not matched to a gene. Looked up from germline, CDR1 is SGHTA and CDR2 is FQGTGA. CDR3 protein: CASSLGLAGVASTDTQYF. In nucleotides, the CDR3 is TGTGCCAGCAGCTTGGGGCTAGCGGGAGTAGCTAGCACAGATACGCAGTATTTT.

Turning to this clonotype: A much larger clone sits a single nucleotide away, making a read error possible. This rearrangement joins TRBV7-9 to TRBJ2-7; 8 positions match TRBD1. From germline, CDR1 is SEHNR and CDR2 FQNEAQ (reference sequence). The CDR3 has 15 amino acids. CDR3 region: CVSSLVQGARYEQYF. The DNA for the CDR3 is TGTGTCAGCAGCTTAGTTCAGGGGGCTAGATACGAGCAGTACTTC.

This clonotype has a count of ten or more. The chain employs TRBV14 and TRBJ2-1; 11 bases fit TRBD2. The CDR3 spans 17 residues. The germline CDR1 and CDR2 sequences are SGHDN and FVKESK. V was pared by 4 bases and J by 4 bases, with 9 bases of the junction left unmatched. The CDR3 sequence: CASSPRLGLADYNEQFF. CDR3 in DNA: TGTGCCAGCAGCCCAAGATTGGGACTAGCGGATTACAATGAGCAGTTCTTC.

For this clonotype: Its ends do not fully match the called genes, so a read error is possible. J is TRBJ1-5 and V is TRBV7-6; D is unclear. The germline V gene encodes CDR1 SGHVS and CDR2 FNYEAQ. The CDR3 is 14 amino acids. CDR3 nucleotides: TGTGCCAGCGGGCTCAGCGGTTACAATGAGCCCCAGCATTTT. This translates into CASGLSGYNEPQHF.